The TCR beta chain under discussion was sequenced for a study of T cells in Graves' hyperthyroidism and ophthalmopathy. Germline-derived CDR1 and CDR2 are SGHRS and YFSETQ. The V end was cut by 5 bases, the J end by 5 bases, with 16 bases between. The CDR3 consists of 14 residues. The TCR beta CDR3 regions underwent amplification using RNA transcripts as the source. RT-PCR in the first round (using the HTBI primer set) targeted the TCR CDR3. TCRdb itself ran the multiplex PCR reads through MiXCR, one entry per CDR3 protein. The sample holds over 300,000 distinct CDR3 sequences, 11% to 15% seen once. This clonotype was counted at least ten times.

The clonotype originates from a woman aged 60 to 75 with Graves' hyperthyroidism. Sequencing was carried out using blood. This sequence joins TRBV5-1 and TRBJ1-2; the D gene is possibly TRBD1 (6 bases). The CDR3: CASRETGRRYGYTF. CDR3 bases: TGCGCCAGCAGAGAAACAGGGCGTCGGTATGGCTACACCTTC.